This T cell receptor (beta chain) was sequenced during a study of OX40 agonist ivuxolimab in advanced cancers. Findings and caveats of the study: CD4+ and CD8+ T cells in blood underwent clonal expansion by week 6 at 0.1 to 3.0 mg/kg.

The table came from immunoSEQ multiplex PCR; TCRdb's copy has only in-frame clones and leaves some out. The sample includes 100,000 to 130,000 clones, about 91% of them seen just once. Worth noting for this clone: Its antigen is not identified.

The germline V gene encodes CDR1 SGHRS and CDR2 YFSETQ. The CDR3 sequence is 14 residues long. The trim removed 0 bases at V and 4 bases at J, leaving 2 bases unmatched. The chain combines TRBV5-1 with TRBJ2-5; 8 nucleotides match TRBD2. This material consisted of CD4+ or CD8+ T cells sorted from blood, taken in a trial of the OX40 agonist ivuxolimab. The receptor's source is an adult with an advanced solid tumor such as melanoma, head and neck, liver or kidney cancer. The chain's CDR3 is CASSLEAGVETQYF. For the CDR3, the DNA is TGCGCCAGCAGCTTGGAAGCGGGAGTAGAGACCCAGTACTTC.